This T cell receptor (beta chain) was documented in a study of CD8+ T cells in alopecia areata (dated by TCRdb to between 2017 and 2018). Study-wide context: The treated patients, all with moderate-to-severe alopecia areata, were enrolled in an open-label pilot trial of oral tofacitinib given at 5 to 10 mg twice daily. Tofacitinib was administered for 6 to 18 months, and 6 months of follow-up off drug were then conducted to assess delayed response and recurrence. Scalp clonality was compared across normal scalp (n=4), patchy alopecia areata scalp (n=8), and alopecia totalis/universalis scalp (n=8). TCRbeta CDR3 regions were amplified by immunoSEQ multiplex PCR using 35 Vbeta forward and 13 Jbeta reverse primers. Human TCRbeta sequencing covered scalp tissue and sorted CD4+ and CD8+ peripheral blood T cells from patchy and totalis/universalis alopecia areata patients and healthy controls. The study used high-throughput TCRbeta sequencing to examine T cell clonal expansion in alopecia areata, in both the C3H/HeJ mouse model and human patients. In treated patients, disease severity was measured using the SALT score, which gives the percentage of scalp surface area affected. RNA was obtained with the PAXgene miRNA kit for fixed scalp, the miRNeasy kit for PBMCs, and the RNeasy kit for mouse skin. Tofacitinib-treated patients had biopsies at baseline and at 4 and 24 weeks of treatment, with a later scalp biopsy in several patients.

Libraries were constructed by the immunoSEQ multiplex PCR assay. To provide template for TCR sequencing, every sample had RNA extracted and reverse transcribed into cDNA. SuperScript III was used to make first-strand cDNA, primed with a 2:1 mix of oligo-dT and random hexamers. Amplification bias was assessed with a synthetic immune receptor repertoire, and residual bias was removed computationally. On the authors' methods: Raw reads were preprocessed to remove errors, and CDR3 was defined by IMGT conventions from the conserved cysteine to phenylalanine. Clonality was computed as 1 minus the Shannon entropy, with the entropy normalized by log2 of the number of productive unique TCRs. CD4 or CD8 identity of scalp clones was inferred by cross-referencing scalp TCRbeta sequences with sorted blood CD4 and CD8 repertoires. The clones in this table, taken by TCRdb from immuneACCESS, are in-frame only. Not every clone is retained; where verified, under half of the shortfall comes from an unresolved V gene, and the cause of the rest is unknown. The DNA gave D and trimming, while V, J and clone size come from that table. Present in this sample are 150,000 to 200,000 clones, 51% of which were seen just once. The ten biggest clones cover 10% of the sample.

There are a few counts of this clone. Its specific antigen is unknown. Base qualities are not recorded, but no much larger clone differs from it by a single base. The germline ends are 11 bases apart after V is trimmed by 8 bases and J by 2 bases. From the cysteine up to the phenylalanine, the CDR3 has a length of 13 residues. Of the read, only the CDR3 DNA is kept; its 39 bases are in frame from base 1. From a lookup of the germline V gene, CDR1 and CDR2 are SNHLY and FYNNEI. The treatment or condition label here, explained by the study, means: oral pan-JAK inhibitor, 5-10 mg twice daily. Lesional scalp punch biopsies and peripheral blood were collected from alopecia areata patients. After PBMCs were isolated by density centrifugation and stained for CD3, CD4 and CD8, a FACSAria was used to sort CD4+ and CD8+ T cells. The study at large found these results: Compared with normal scalp, lesional scalp, particularly in alopecia totalis/universalis, had higher clonality and more expanded CD8+ clones, which suggests antigenic drive. Tofacitinib significantly decreased scalp clonality and the number of expanded CD8+ clones among the top 100 scalp clones. During tofacitinib treatment, many expanded lesional clones remained in scalp and blood, and this persistence may partly explain relapse after treatment is stopped. Unlike mouse skin, which is dominated by gammadelta T cells, normal human skin has resident alphabeta T cells that are also sequenced, and this complicates analysis of the scalp TCR repertoire. The treated cohort was small, with a single nonresponder, so links between baseline CD8+ expansion and response need larger studies. TCR sequences shared between patients were less clear than in mice, possibly partly because of HLA diversity in the patient population.

Here the chain combines TRBV2 and TRBJ2-3; possibly the D gene is TRBD1, per 6 matching bases. This TCR was sampled from a human donor with alopecia areata. The input for sequencing was CD8+ T cells sorted from blood, taken around week 53, from a patient treated with tofacitinib. The nucleotides are TGTGCCAGCGGTGGGGGCCTCACAGATACGCAGTATTTT. Translated, this gives CASGGGLTDTQYF. With all but the CDR3 taken from the reference TRBV2 and TRBJ2-3 genes, the full variable domain is: EPEVTQTPSHQVTQMGQEVILRCVPISNHLYFYWYRQILGQKVEFLVSFYNNEISEKSEIFDDQFSVERPDGSNFTLKIRSTKLEDSAMYFCASGGGLTDTQYFGPGTRLTVL.